The text below deals with one TCR beta chain. This entry belongs to a study of control samples from healthy donors and cancer patients. V lost 1 base and J 3 bases, leaving 10 bases between the germline ends. The CDR3 is 14 amino acids. The germline V gene has CDR1 GTSNPN and CDR2 SVGIG (reference sequence). The assay was immunoSEQ multiplex PCR, and TCRdb's table has in-frame clones only and misses some. The sample includes just under 150,000 clones, more than 85% seen only once; the top ten take approximately 3.2%. Sequences were obtained from blood. The V call is TRBV30, the J call TRBJ1-3; D unresolved. This receptor was identified in a man aged 25-40 years in good health. The CDR3 here is CAWSESGYGNTIYF. CDR3 nucleotide sequence: TGTGCCTGGAGTGAATCTGGCTATGGAAACACCATATATTTT.